Below, one T cell receptor beta chain is given with its context. The data stem from a study of blood T cell repertoires in COVID-19. As processed by the authors: Reference gene primer amplification gave nucleated cell count estimates. Sequencing was performed with immunoSEQ multiplex PCR; in TCRdb, only in-frame clones are kept and a portion is missing. The V and J calls and the clone size are those of that table, but D and trimming were determined from the DNA. Here the sample spans about 160,000 clones, approximately 93% being singletons. Those enrolled in Seattle joined during active infection and were followed longitudinally afterward. The CDR3 consists of 13 residues. Deletions cut 10 bases from V and 8 bases from J, with 20 bases between. Germline lookup yields CDR1 LNHDA and CDR2 SQIVND (reference sequence).

This rearrangement joins TRBV19 to TRBJ1-2, with D possibly being TRBD1 (5 bases). Source material: peripheral blood. The source is an older woman with COVID-19, enrolled during active disease. CDR3 in amino acids: CATYQQAQEGYTF. DNA for the CDR3: TGTGCCACCTATCAACAGGCCCAGGAGGGCTACACCTTC. Filled out from reference TRBV19 and TRBJ1-2, the complete variable domain reads DGGITQSPKYLFRKEGQNVTLSCEQNLNHDAMYWYRQDPGQGLRLIYYSQIVNDFQKGDIAEGYSVSREKKESFPLTVTSAQKNPTAFYLCATYQQAQEGYTFGSGTRLTVV.